This T cell receptor (beta chain) was sequenced in a study of control samples from healthy donors and cancer patients. CDR1 and CDR2 (germline): LGHDT, YNNKEL (reference sequence). Unmatched junction bases numbered 4, after V lost 6 bases and J lost 9 bases. This CDR3 contains 12 residues. Produced via immunoSEQ multiplex PCR; TCRdb's table is partial and in-frame only. The table includes 29,000 or so clones, around nine tenths detected once. Sequencing used formalin-fixed, paraffin-embedded tissue. This TCR was recovered from a female donor with melanoma. This chain joins TRBV3-1 (or the pseudogene TRBV3-2) and TRBJ2-1; 8 bases map to TRBD2. The CDR3 loop reads CASSRTSGEQFF. CDR3 DNA: TGTGCCAGCAGTCGTACTAGCGGTGAGCAGTTCTTC.